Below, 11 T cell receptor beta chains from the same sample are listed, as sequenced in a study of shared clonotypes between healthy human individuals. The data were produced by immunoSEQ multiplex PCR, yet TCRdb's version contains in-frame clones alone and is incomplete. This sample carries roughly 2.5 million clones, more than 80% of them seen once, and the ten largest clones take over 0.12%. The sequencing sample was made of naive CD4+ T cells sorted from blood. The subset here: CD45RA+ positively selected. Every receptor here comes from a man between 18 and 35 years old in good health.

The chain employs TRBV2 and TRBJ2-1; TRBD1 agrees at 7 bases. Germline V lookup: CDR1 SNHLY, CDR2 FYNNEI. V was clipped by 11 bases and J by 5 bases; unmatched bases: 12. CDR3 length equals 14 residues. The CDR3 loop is CAQGDGLRNNEQFF. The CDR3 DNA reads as TGTGCCCAGGGGGACGGCTTACGGAACAATGAGCAGTTCTTC.

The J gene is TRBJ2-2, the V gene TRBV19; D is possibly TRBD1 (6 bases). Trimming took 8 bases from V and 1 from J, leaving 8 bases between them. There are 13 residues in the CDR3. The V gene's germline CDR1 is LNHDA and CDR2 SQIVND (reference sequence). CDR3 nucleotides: TGTGCCAGTTTGACAGGGAACACCGGGGAGCTGTTTTTT. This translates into CASLTGNTGELFF.

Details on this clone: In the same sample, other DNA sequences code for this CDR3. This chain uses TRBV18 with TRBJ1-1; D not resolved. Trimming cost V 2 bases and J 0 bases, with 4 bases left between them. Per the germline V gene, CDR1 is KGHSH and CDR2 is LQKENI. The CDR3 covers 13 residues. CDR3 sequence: CASSPILNTEAFF. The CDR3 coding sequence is TGTGCCAGCTCACCAATCCTGAACACTGAAGCTTTCTTT. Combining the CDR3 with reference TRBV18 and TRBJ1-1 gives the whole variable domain NAGVMQNPRHLVRRRGQEARLRCSPMKGHSHVYWYRQLPEEGLKFMVYLQKENIIDESGMPKERFSAEFPKEGPSILRIQQVVRGDSAAYFCASSPILNTEAFFGQGTRLTVV.

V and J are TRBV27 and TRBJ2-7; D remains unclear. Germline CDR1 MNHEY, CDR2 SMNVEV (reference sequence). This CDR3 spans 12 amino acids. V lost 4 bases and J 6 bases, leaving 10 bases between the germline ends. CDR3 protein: CASSSRPGEQYF. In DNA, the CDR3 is TGTGCCAGCAGTTCTCGCCCAGGCGAGCAGTACTTC.

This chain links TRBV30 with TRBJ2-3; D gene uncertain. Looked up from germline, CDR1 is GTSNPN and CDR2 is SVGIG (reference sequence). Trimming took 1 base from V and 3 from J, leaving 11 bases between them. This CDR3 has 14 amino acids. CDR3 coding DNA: TGTGCCTGGAGTGACCCCAGAAGAACAGATACGCAGTATTTT. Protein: CAWSDPRRTDTQYF.

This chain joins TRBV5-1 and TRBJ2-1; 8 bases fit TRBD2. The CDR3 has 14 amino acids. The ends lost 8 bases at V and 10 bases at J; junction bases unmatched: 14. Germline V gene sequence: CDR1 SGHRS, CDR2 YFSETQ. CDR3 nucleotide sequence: TGCGCCAGTCTAGGAGGCTTAGCGGGATCCGAGCAGTTCTTC. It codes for CASLGGLAGSEQFF.

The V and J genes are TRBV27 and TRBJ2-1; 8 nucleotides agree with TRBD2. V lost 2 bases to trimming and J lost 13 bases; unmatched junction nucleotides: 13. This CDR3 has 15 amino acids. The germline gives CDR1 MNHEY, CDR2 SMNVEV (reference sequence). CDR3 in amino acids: CASSLPGGGLRVQFF. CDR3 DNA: TGTGCCAGCAGTTTACCCGGGGGGGGGCTCCGGGTTCAGTTCTTC.

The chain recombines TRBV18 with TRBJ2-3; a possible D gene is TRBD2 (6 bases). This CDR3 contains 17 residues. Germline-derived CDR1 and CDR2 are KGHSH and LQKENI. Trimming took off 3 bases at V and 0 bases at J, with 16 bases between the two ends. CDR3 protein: CASSPTLAHLSTDTQYF. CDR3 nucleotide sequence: TGTGCCAGCTCACCTACCCTAGCGCACCTAAGCACAGATACGCAGTATTTT.

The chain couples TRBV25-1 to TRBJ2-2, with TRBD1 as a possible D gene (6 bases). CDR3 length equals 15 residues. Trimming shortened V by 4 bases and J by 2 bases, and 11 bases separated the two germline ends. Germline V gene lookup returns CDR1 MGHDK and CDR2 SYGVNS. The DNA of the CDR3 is TGTGCCAGCAGTGCGACAGGTCTCAACACCGGGGAGCTGTTTTTT. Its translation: CASSATGLNTGELFF.

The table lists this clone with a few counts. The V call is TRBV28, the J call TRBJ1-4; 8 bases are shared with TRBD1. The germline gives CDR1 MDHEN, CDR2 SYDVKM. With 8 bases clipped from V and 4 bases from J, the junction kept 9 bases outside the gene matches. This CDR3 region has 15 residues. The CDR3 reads CASRTGGGGNEKLFF. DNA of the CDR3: TGTGCCAGCCGCACAGGGGGAGGTGGTAATGAAAAACTGTTTTTT.

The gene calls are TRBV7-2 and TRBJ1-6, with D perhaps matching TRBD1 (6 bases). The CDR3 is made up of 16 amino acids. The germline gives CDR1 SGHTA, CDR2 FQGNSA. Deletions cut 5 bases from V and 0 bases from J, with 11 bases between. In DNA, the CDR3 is TGTGCCAGCAGCGACCAGGGGAACTCCTATAATTCACCCCTCCACTTT. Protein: CASSDQGNSYNSPLHF. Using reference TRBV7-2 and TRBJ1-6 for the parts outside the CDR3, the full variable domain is GAGVSQSPSNKVTEKGKDVELRCDPISGHTALYWYRQSLGQGLEFLIYFQGNSAPDKSGLPSDRFSAERTGGSVSTLTIQRTQQEDSAVYLCASSDQGNSYNSPLHFGNGTRLTVT.